The following is a TCR beta chain sequence with its context. Some clones are missing from TCRdb's copy, which holds only in-frame ones; the method was immunoSEQ multiplex PCR. The sample contains a few hundred thousand clones, roughly 91% of which appear only once. Regarding treatment: around 19 received Ad26.COV2.S at low or high dose, single or two shots; roughly 5 received placebo; per-sample allocation not given. Day 63 following the first vaccine or placebo injection was when the samples were taken. The donor's status was that of an adult aged 18-55 years in Boston. These data belong to a study of Ad26.COV2.S vaccination and SARS-CoV-2 variants. Sequencing was performed on peripheral blood, taken in a trial of Ad26.COV2.S vaccine versus placebo. The TCR was taken from a person between 18 and 65 years old who received the Ad26.COV2.S COVID-19 vaccine or a placebo.

The CDR3 protein is CASSLSLGKEQYF. CDR3 bases: TGCGCCAGCAGCTTGTCACTCGGGAAGGAGCAGTACTTC. The chain recombines TRBV5-1 with TRBJ2-7, with D perhaps TRBD2 (5 bases). The ends were cut back, 1 base at V and 7 bases at J, with 12 bases in the middle. The CDR3 has 13 residues. CDR1 and CDR2 from the germline V gene are SGHRS and YFSETQ.